Below are 29 T cell receptor beta chains sequenced from a single sample in a study of T-cell reconstitution after alpha-beta-depleted transplantation in children. Preparing the TCRbeta library involved the use of unique molecular identifiers. TCRdb redid the calling of the PCR reads with MiXCR, one entry per CDR3 protein. Of about 600,000 distinct CDR3 sequences listed, roughly 23% are singletons. The sequences come from PBMCs, mostly from graft donor cells, collected 360 days after TCRalphabeta/CD19-depleted stem cell transplant. The source of these receptors is a boy in the first two years of life who had a stem cell transplant for acute myeloid leukemia, so the T cells may come from the graft donor.

The J gene is TRBJ1-3, the V gene TRBV6-5; D ambiguous. Germline assignment: CDR1 MNHEY and CDR2 SVGAGI. The CDR3 totals 17 residues. V gave up 0 bases and J gave up 0 bases, with 12 bases separating them. DNA for the CDR3: TGTGCCAGCAGTTACTCTCCTTTTGCTCGCTCTGGAAACACCATATATTTT. The encoded protein is CASSYSPFARSGNTIYF.

This sequence joins TRBV20-1 and TRBJ1-5; D gene unclear. The germline V gene has CDR1 DFQATT and CDR2 SNEGSKA (reference sequence). The CDR3 extends over 13 amino acids. V gave up 1 base and J gave up 6 bases, with 10 bases separating them. The CDR3 spells CSARGTGVQPQHF. The CDR3 bases are TGCAGTGCTAGAGGGACTGGCGTTCAGCCCCAGCATTTT.

In its sample, this clonotype was seen a few times. The chain is built from TRBV12-3 or TRBV12-4 and TRBJ1-2; a weak D match, TRBD1 (6 bases). V shed 3 bases and J shed 4 bases, with 12 bases lying between them. The length of the CDR3 is 14 residues. The CDR3 region has the DNA TGTGCCAGCAGTTTGGGGGCTCTCGGCTATGGCTACACCTTC. This gives the protein CASSLGALGYGYTF.

The sample holds many counts of this clonotype. J is TRBJ1-4 and V is TRBV5-1, with D possibly being TRBD1 (5 bases). V was pared by 1 base and J by 0 bases, with 7 bases between. This CDR3 has 15 amino acids. CDR1 is SGHRS, CDR2 YFSETQ, per germline. The DNA for the CDR3 is TGCGCCAGCAGCTTGACAGGCGCAACTAATGAAAAACTGTTTTTT. Its protein product is CASSLTGATNEKLFF.

This clonotype occurred many times. CDR3 in amino acids: CASSVFGGPSSYNEQFF. The CDR3 coding sequence is TGTGCCAGCAGCGTATTTGGGGGCCCGAGCTCCTACAATGAGCAGTTCTTC. The gene calls are TRBV9 and TRBJ2-1; possibly TRBD1 for D (6 bases). The CDR3 has 17 amino acids. CDR1 is SGDLS and CDR2 is YYNGEE in the germline V gene. Trimming pared 1 base from V and 0 bases from J, leaving 14 bases between.

This clonotype showed up many times. The gene calls are TRBV6-5 and TRBJ1-1, with TRBD1 matching 7 bases. CDR1 is MNHEY and CDR2 is SVGAGI in the germline V gene. CDR3 length: 15 residues. V was clipped by 9 bases and J by 0 bases; unmatched bases: 10. The CDR3 DNA follows: TGTGCCAGGTCAGGACAGGCGCGTATGAACACTGAAGCTTTCTTT. Translated: CARSGQARMNTEAFF.

The rearrangement joins TRBV12-3 or TRBV12-4 to TRBJ2-7; TRBD1 matches at 8 bases. This CDR3 is built from 11 residues. V lost 6 bases, J lost 13 bases, and 8 bases stayed unmatched. CDR3 in amino acids: CASSYRDRRYF. CDR3 nucleotides: TGTGCCAGCAGCTACCGGGACAGGCGATACTTC.

V gene TRBV20-1 combines with J gene TRBJ2-4, with 8 nucleotides matching TRBD2. Looked up from germline, CDR1 is DFQATT and CDR2 is SNEGSKA (reference sequence). The CDR3 totals 14 residues. CDR3 sequence (DNA): TGCAGCTTCGACTTCGGGGGGGGTAAAAACATTCAGTACTTC. As protein: CSFDFGGGKNIQYF.

The table lists this clonotype with a few counts. The chain is built from TRBV20-1 and TRBJ2-5; TRBD2 is a possible D gene (6 bases). CDR3 size: 14 residues. V lost 5 bases and J lost 0, with 13 bases in between. Per the germline V gene, CDR1 is DFQATT and CDR2 is SNEGSKA (reference sequence). CDR3 sequence reads: CSALGTGYQETQYF. In DNA form, the CDR3 reads TGCAGTGCTCTCGGGACTGGGTACCAAGAGACCCAGTACTTC.

Ten or more counts support this clonotype. The CDR3 nucleotides read TGTGCCAGCAGCTTGTATGGCCTCGTGCCCTCTAACTATGGCTACACCTTC. Translating gives CASSLYGLVPSNYGYTF. V and J are TRBV7-2 and TRBJ1-2; D is uncertain. The CDR3 loop spans 17 amino acids. Trimming cost V 3 bases and J 0 bases, with 17 bases left between them. The germline gives CDR1 SGHTA, CDR2 FQGNSA.

This clonotype has only a few counts. The chain joins TRBV4-1 to TRBJ2-5; D is undetermined. V lost 0 bases and J 2 bases, leaving 10 bases between the germline ends. The CDR3 contains 15 residues. The germline V gene encodes CDR1 MGHRA and CDR2 YSYEKL. CDR3 sequence: CASSQDGTRQETQYF. Written as DNA, the CDR3 is TGCGCCAGCAGCCAAGATGGCACCCGACAAGAGACCCAGTACTTC.

The rearrangement uses TRBV20-1 and TRBJ2-1; 12 bases agree with TRBD2. Per germline, CDR1 DFQATT and CDR2 SNEGSKA (reference sequence). With V trimmed by 1 base and J by 7 bases, 8 bases remained unmatched. The CDR3 consists of 16 residues. Here the CDR3 DNA reads TGCAGTGCTAGAGCCCTTACTAGCGGGGGGCCAAATGAGCAGTTCTTC. Protein sequence: CSARALTSGGPNEQFF.

This clonotype was detected ten times or more. V and J are TRBV12-3 or TRBV12-4 and TRBJ2-3; possible D gene TRBD1, 6 bases. V lost 8 bases to trimming and J lost 7 bases, with 7 bases between them. The CDR3 length is 10 residues. The CDR3 is CASGDNTQYF. The CDR3 region has the DNA TGTGCCAGCGGGGACAATACGCAGTATTTT.

This clonotype was seen more than once but under ten times. This chain connects TRBV12-3 or TRBV12-4 to TRBJ2-3, with D perhaps matching TRBD2 (5 bases). CDR3 length equals 15 residues. The V and J ends lost 3 bases and 3 bases respectively, with 13 bases between them. CDR3 in amino acids: CASSFDLGRTDTQYF. In DNA form, the CDR3 reads TGTGCCAGCAGTTTTGATCTGGGGAGAACAGATACGCAGTATTTT.

The V gene is TRBV7-2, the J gene TRBJ2-2; 7 nucleotides agree with TRBD1. The V and J ends lost 8 bases and 4 bases, in that order; junction bases with no gene match: 7. CDR1 is SGHTA and CDR2 is FQGNSA in the germline V gene. The CDR3 spans 14 residues. The CDR3: CASPAGGSTGELFF. DNA of the CDR3: TGTGCCAGCCCCGCAGGGGGATCCACCGGGGAGCTGTTTTTT. Full variable domain (missing parts from reference TRBV7-2 and TRBJ2-2): GAGVSQSPSNKVTEKGKDVELRCDPISGHTALYWYRQSLGQGLEFLIYFQGNSAPDKSGLPSDRFSAERTGGSVSTLTIQRTQQEDSAVYLCASPAGGSTGELFFGEGSRLTVL.

The V and J genes are TRBV5-1 and TRBJ2-3, with TRBD1 matching 8 bases. Looked up from germline, CDR1 is SGHRS and CDR2 is YFSETQ. Trimming took 0 bases from V and 5 from J; bases not matched to a gene: 5. The CDR3 has 15 amino acids. The CDR3 DNA reads as TGCGCCAGCAGCTTGGGAAGACAGGGGAAAGATACGCAGTATTTT. It yields the protein CASSLGRQGKDTQYF.

The chain uses TRBV6-5 and TRBJ1-2, with D tentatively TRBD1 (6 bases). The V end lost 4 bases, the J end lost 0 bases, and 15 bases lay between the germline ends. Germline lookup yields CDR1 MNHEY and CDR2 SVGAGI. CDR3 size: 16 residues. CDR3 sequence reads: CASSFKRGTPNYGYTF. Here the CDR3 DNA reads TGTGCCAGCAGTTTTAAGCGAGGGACACCTAACTATGGCTACACCTTC.

About this clonotype itself: Just one base apart from a much larger clone, this may be a read error. The J gene is TRBJ2-3, the V gene TRBV20-1; 10 positions match TRBD2. CDR3 size: 17 residues. Looked up from germline, CDR1 is DFQATT and CDR2 is SNEGSKA (reference sequence). CDR3 coding DNA: TGCTGTGCAATCTTCCCGGGGACTAGCGCGTTCATTGATACGCAGTATTTT. Translating gives CCAIFPGTSAFIDTQYF.

This clonotype was seen a handful of times. The chain employs TRBV20-1 and TRBJ2-3, with D hard to call. Germline assignment: CDR1 DFQATT and CDR2 SNEGSKA (reference sequence). CDR3 length: 14 residues. The germline V and J ends were trimmed by 1 base and 1 base, with 9 bases remaining between them. The CDR3 here is CSARVPIGTDTQYF. The DNA of the CDR3 is TGCAGTGCTAGAGTCCCGATCGGCACAGATACGCAGTATTTT.

There are many counts of this clonotype. CDR3 residues: CASSLYPTAITDTQYF. CDR3 nucleotides: TGTGCCAGCAGCCTATATCCGACAGCGATCACAGATACGCAGTATTTT. The rearrangement joins TRBV3-1 to TRBJ2-3, with D possibly being TRBD1 (5 bases). V lost 4 bases, J lost 2 bases, and 16 bases lay in between. In germline, CDR1 is LGHDT, CDR2 YNNKEL (reference sequence). The CDR3 is 16 amino acids.

The chain has TRBV5-1 and TRBJ2-3; TRBD2 is a possible D gene (6 bases). Germline V CDR1 and CDR2: SGHRS, YFSETQ. The V end lost 4 bases, the J end lost 4 bases, and 10 bases lay between the germline ends. The CDR3 sequence is 13 residues long. The DNA for the CDR3 is TGCGCCAGCAGCCTCGGGGAGGCAGATACGCAGTATTTT. Its translation is CASSLGEADTQYF.

The gene calls are TRBV28 and TRBJ2-3; D gene unclear. The germline CDR1 and CDR2 sequences are MDHEN and SYDVKM. The CDR3 has 13 amino acids. Trimming took off 3 bases at V and 2 bases at J, with 6 bases between the two ends. CDR3 in amino acids: CASSFSLTDTQYF. DNA for the CDR3: TGTGCCAGCAGTTTCTCCCTCACAGATACGCAGTATTTT. The full variable domain, its missing parts supplied by reference TRBV28 and TRBJ2-3, is DVKVTQSSRYLVKRTGEKVFLECVQDMDHENMFWYRQDPGLGLRLIYFSYDVKMKEKGDIPEGYSVSREKKERFSLILESASTNQTSMYLCASSFSLTDTQYFGPGTRLTVL.

The rearrangement uses TRBV4-3 and TRBJ2-3; 9 bases align to TRBD2. CDR3 length equals 16 residues. CDR1 and CDR2 from the germline V gene are LGHNA and YSLEER. The V gene end was trimmed by 3 bases and the J gene end by 0 bases; junction bases not matched to a gene: 4. CDR3 sequence: CASSHTTSGSTDTQYF. The DNA of the CDR3 is TGCGCCAGCAGCCACACAACTAGCGGGAGCACAGATACGCAGTATTTT.

V and J are TRBV6-1 and TRBJ2-2, with 7 nucleotides matching TRBD1. Germline CDR1 is MNHNS and CDR2 is SASEGT. CDR3 size: 14 residues. Trimming cost V 6 bases and J 4 bases; bases outside gene matches: 5. CDR3 DNA: TGTGCCAGCAGCCCCAGGGGGAGCACCGGGGAGCTGTTTTTT. Translated: CASSPRGSTGELFF.

There are a few counts of this clonotype. The V and J genes are TRBV6-1 and TRBJ2-2; D remains ambiguous. This CDR3 comprises 14 residues. The V gene lost 7 bases and the J gene lost 5 bases, with 14 bases spanning the gap. Germline V gene lookup returns CDR1 MNHNS and CDR2 SASEGT. CDR3 in amino acids: CASTNGWATGELFF. The CDR3 nucleotides are TGTGCCAGCACCAACGGGTGGGCGACCGGGGAGCTGTTTTTT.

Ten or more counts support this clonotype. Written as DNA, the CDR3 is TGCGCCAGCAGCTTGGCGGCGACAGGGCCAGGCACAGATACGCAGTATTTT. It codes for CASSLAATGPGTDTQYF. The rearrangement joins TRBV5-1 to TRBJ2-3; TRBD1 agrees at 7 bases. The CDR3 is made up of 17 amino acids. In germline, CDR1 is SGHRS, CDR2 YFSETQ. With 0 bases clipped from V and 1 base from J, the junction kept 8 bases outside the gene matches.

This clonotype was observed a few times. The V call is TRBV2, the J call TRBJ2-7, with 7 bases matching TRBD1. With V trimmed by 2 bases and J by 2 bases, 6 bases remained unmatched. In germline, CDR1 is SNHLY, CDR2 FYNNEI. The CDR3 covers 15 residues. The CDR3 protein is CASSETGDHAYEQYV. CDR3 nucleotides: TGTGCCAGCAGTGAAACAGGGGACCATGCCTACGAGCAGTACGTC.

Many counts were recorded for this clonotype. The rearrangement joins TRBV7-9 to TRBJ1-5, with D uncertain. This CDR3 region has 16 residues. Trimming cost V 6 bases and J 5 bases, with 20 bases left between them. Germline V gene sequence: CDR1 SEHNR, CDR2 FQNEAQ (reference sequence). This CDR3 reads CASRESPQPAYQPQHF. CDR3 coding DNA: TGTGCCAGCAGGGAGAGTCCGCAGCCAGCTTATCAGCCCCAGCATTTT.

This clonotype was counted only a few times. This sequence joins TRBV15 and TRBJ1-2; tentatively, D is TRBD1 (5 bases). V was pared by 1 base and J by 5 bases, with 20 bases between. This CDR3 region has 17 residues. CDR1 and CDR2 (germline): LNHNV, YYDKDF (reference sequence). The CDR3, as DNA: TGTGCCACCAGCAGAGGGTTGGAACAGGCCAGTGGTTATGGCTACACCTTC. Translation: CATSRGLEQASGYGYTF.